This T cell receptor (beta chain) is from a study of OX40 agonist ivuxolimab in advanced cancers. A note on this clone: One junction end disagrees with the germline gene, perhaps due to a read error.

The CDR3 length is 14 residues. CDR1 and CDR2 (germline): SGHTA, FQGNSA. Data came from immunoSEQ multiplex PCR; TCRdb stores just in-frame clones and leaves some out. The table lists 65,000 to 100,000 clones, about 92% of them singletons. This chain links TRBV7-2 with TRBJ1-3; 7 positions match TRBD1. The sample here was CD4+ or CD8+ T cells sorted from blood, taken in a trial of the OX40 agonist ivuxolimab. The sequence was obtained from an adult with an advanced solid tumor such as melanoma, head and neck, liver or kidney cancer. In DNA, the CDR3 is TGTGCCAGCCTACTACCGGGACAGTTCAATATTTGGGATTTT. The encoded protein is CASLLPGQFNIWDF.